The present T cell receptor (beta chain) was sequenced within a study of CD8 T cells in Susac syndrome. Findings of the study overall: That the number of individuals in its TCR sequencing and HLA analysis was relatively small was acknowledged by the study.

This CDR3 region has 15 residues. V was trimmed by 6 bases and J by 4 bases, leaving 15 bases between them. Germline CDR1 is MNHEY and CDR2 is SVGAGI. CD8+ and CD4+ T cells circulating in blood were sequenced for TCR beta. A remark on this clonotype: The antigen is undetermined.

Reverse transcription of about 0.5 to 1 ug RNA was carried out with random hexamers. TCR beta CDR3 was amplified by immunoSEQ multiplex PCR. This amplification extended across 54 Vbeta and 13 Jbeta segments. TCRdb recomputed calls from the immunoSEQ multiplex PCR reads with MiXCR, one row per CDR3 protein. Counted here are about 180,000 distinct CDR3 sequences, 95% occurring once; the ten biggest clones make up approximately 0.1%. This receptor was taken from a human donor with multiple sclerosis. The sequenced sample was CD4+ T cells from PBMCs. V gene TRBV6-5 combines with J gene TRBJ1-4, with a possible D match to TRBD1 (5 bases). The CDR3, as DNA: TGTGCCAGCAGGCGACAGTCCGCTGGTAATGAAAAACTGTTTTTT. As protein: CASRRQSAGNEKLFF.